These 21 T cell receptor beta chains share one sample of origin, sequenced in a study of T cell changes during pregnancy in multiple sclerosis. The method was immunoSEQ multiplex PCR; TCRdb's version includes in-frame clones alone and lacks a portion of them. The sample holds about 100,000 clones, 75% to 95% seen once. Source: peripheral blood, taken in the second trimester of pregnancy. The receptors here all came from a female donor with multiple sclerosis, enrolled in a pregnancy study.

CDR3 sequence reads: CASSPPRGYNSPLHF. The CDR3, as DNA: TGTGCCAGCAGCCCCCCACGGGGCTATAATTCACCCCTCCACTTT. V is TRBV7-8 and J is TRBJ1-6; D is undetermined. Germline CDR1 and CDR2: SGHVS and FQNEAQ. V lost 5 bases and J lost 3, with 11 bases in between. CDR3 length: 15 amino acids.

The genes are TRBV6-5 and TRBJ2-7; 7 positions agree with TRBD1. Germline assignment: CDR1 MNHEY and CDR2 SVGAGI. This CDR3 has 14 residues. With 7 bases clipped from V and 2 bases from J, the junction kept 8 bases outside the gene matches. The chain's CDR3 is CASTRQGGAYEQYF. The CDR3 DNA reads TGTGCCAGCACTAGACAGGGTGGCGCCTACGAGCAGTACTTC.

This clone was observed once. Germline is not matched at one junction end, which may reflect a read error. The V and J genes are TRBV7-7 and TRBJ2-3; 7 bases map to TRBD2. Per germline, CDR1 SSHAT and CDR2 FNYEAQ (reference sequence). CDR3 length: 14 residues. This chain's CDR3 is CASSPGLVRDTQYF. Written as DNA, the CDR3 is TGTGCTAGCAGCCCTGGACTAGTCCGAGATACGCAGTATTTT.

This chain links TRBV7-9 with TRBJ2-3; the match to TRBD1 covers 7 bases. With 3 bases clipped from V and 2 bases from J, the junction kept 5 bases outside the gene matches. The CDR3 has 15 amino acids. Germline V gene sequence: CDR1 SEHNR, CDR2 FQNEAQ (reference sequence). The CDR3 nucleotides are TGTGCCAGCAGCTTTCGACAGGGTCACACAGATACGCAGTATTTT. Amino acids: CASSFRQGHTDTQYF.

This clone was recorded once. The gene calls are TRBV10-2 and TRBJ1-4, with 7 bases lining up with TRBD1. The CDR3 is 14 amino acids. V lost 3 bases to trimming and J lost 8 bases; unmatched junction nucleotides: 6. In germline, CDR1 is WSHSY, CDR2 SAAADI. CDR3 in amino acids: CASSEIGGEEKLFF. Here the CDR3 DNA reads TGCGCCAGCAGTGAAATAGGGGGCGAAGAAAAACTGTTTTTT.

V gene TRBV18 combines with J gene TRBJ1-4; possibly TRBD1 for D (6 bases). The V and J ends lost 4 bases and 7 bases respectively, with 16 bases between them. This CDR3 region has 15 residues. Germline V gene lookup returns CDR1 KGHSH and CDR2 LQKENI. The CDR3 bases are TGTGCCAGCTCACTTCCTCCAGGGGAGGGTGAAAAACTGTTTTTT. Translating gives CASSLPPGEGEKLFF.

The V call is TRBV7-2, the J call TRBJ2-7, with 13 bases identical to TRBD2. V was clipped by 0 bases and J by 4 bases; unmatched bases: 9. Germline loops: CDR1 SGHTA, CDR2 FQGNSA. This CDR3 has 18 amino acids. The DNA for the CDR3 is TGTGCCAGCAGCTTAGCCCCTCAACTAGCGGGAGGGGGTTACGAGCAGTACTTC. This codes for CASSLAPQLAGGGYEQYF.

The chain's CDR3 is CASSLEAATSGRAAYEQYF. DNA of the CDR3: TGCGCCAGCAGCTTGGAGGCCGCGACTAGCGGGAGGGCCGCCTACGAGCAGTACTTC. The V and J genes are TRBV5-1 and TRBJ2-7; TRBD2 agrees at 14 bases. CDR3 length: 19 amino acids. J lost 2 bases, V lost 0 bases, and 10 bases had no gene match. The V gene's germline CDR1 is SGHRS and CDR2 YFSETQ. The variable domain in full, completed from reference TRBV5-1 and TRBJ2-7, reads KAGVTQTPRYLIKTRGQQVTLSCSPISGHRSVSWYQQTPGQGLQFLFEYFSETQRNKGNFPGRFSGRQFSNSRSEMNVSTLELGDSALYLCASSLEAATSGRAAYEQYFGPGTRLTVT.

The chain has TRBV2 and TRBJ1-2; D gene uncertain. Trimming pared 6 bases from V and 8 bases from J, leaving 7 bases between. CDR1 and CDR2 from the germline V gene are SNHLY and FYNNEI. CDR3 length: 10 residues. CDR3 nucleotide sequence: TGTGCCAGCAGCCCGAGGGGCTACACCTTC. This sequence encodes CASSPRGYTF.

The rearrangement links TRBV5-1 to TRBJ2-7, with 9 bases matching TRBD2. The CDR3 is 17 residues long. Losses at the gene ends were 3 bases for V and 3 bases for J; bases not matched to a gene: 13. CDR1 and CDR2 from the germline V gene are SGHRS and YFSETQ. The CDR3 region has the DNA TGCGCCAGCAGCTATACGGCGGGAGGGCCAAGGCTCTACGAGCAGTACTTC. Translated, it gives CASSYTAGGPRLYEQYF.

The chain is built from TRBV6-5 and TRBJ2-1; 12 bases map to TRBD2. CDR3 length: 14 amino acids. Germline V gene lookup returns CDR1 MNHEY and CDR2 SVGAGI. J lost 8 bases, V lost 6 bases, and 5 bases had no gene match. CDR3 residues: CASSQTSGGYEQFF. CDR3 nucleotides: TGTGCCAGCAGCCAGACTAGCGGGGGCTATGAGCAGTTCTTC.

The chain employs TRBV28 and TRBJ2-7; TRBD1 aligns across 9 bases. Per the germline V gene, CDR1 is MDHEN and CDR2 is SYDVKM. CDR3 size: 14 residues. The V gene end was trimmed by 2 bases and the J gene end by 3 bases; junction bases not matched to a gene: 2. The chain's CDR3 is CASSLRDRVYEQYF. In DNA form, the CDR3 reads TGTGCCAGCAGTTTAAGGGACAGGGTCTACGAGCAGTACTTC. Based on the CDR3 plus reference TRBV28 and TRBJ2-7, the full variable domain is DVKVTQSSRYLVKRTGEKVFLECVQDMDHENMFWYRQDPGLGLRLIYFSYDVKMKEKGDIPEGYSVSREKKERFSLILESASTNQTSMYLCASSLRDRVYEQYFGPGTRLTVT.

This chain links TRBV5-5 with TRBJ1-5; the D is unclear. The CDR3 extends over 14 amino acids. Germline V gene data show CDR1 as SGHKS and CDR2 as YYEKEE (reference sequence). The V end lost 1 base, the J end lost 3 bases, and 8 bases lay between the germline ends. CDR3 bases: TGTGCCAGCAGCTTGAGGAGTAACAATCAGCCCCAGCATTTT. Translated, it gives CASSLRSNNQPQHF. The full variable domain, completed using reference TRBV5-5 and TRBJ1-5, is DAGVTQSPTHLIKTRGQQVTLRCSPISGHKSVSWYQQVLGQGPQFIFQYYEKEERGRGNFPDRFSARQFPNYSSELNVNALLLGDSALYLCASSLRSNNQPQHFGDGTRLSIL.

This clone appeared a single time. CDR3 in amino acids: CASSLGGTSSGEQFF. The CDR3 DNA sequence: TGTGCCAGCAGCTTAGGCGGGACTAGCTCTGGTGAGCAGTTCTTC. V usage is TRBV7-9 and J usage is TRBJ2-1; TRBD2 matches at 9 bases. Germline values: CDR1 SEHNR, CDR2 FQNEAQ (reference sequence). The CDR3 is 15 amino acids. V gave up 1 base and J gave up 9 bases; unmatched junction bases: 7. The entire variable domain, with the rest obtained from reference TRBV7-9 and TRBJ2-1, is as follows: DTGVSQNPRHKITKRGQNVTFRCDPISEHNRLYWYRQTLGQGPEFLTYFQNEAQLEKSRLLSDRFSAERPKGSFSTLEIQRTEQGDSAMYLCASSLGGTSSGEQFFGPGTRLTVL.

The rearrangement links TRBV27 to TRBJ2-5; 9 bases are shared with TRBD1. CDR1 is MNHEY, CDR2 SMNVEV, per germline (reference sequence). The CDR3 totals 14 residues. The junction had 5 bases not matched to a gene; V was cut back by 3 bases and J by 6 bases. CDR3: CASSLGGQGKTQYF. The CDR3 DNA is TGTGCCAGCAGTTTGGGGGGACAGGGAAAGACCCAGTACTTC.

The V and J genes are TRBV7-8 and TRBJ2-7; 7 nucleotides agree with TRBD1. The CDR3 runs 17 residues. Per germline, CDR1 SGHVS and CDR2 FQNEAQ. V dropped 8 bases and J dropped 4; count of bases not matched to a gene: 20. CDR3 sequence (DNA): TGTGCCAGCGGCCAGTCAGGACAGGCATCAACTCCGTACGAGCAGTACTTC. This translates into CASGQSGQASTPYEQYF.

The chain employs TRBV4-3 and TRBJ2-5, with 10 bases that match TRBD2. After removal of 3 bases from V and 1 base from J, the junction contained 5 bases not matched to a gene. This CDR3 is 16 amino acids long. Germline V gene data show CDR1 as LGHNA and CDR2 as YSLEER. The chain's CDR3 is CASSHQLAGRQETQYF. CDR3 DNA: TGCGCCAGCAGCCACCAACTAGCGGGACGCCAAGAGACCCAGTACTTC.

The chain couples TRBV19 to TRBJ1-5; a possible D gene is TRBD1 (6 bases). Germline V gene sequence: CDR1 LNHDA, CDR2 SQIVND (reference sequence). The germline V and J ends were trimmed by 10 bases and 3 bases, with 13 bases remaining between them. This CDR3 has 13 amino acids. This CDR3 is CATQDSLNQPQHF. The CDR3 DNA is TGTGCCACTCAGGACAGCCTCAATCAGCCCCAGCATTTT.

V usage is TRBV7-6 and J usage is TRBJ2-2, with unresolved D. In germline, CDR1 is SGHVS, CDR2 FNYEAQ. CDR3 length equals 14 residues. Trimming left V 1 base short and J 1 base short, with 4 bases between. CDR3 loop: CASSLVQNTGELFF. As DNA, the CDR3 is TGTGCCAGCAGCTTAGTCCAGAACACCGGGGAGCTGTTTTTT. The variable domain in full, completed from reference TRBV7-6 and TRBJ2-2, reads GAGVSQSPRYKVTKRGQDVALRCDPISGHVSLYWYRQALGQGPEFLTYFNYEAQQDKSGLPNDRFSAERPEGSISTLTIQRTEQRDSAMYRCASSLVQNTGELFFGEGSRLTVL.

The CDR3 sequence is CASSFEGQFYEQYF. CDR3 nucleotide sequence: TGTGCCAGCAGTTTTGAGGGACAGTTCTACGAGCAGTACTTC. This rearrangement joins TRBV28 to TRBJ2-7; TRBD1 agrees at 7 bases. The CDR3 sequence is 14 residues long. V lost 3 bases to trimming and J lost 3 bases; unmatched junction nucleotides: 5. Per the germline V gene, CDR1 is MDHEN and CDR2 is SYDVKM.

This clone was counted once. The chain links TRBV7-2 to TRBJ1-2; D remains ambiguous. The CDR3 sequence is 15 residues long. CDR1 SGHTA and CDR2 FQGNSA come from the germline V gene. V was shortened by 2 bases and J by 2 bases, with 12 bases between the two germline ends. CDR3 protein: CASSLRPPQNYGYTF. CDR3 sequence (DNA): TGTGCCAGCAGCTTACGCCCTCCGCAGAACTATGGCTACACCTTC. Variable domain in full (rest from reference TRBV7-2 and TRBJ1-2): GAGVSQSPSNKVTEKGKDVELRCDPISGHTALYWYRQSLGQGLEFLIYFQGNSAPDKSGLPSDRFSAERTGGSVSTLTIQRTQQEDSAVYLCASSLRPPQNYGYTFGSGTRLTVV.